This is a list of T cell receptor beta chains from one sample in a study of T cells after yellow fever vaccination. TCRdb re-analysed the 5' RACE reads in MiXCR, keeping a single row per CDR3 protein. Found here are approximately 350,000 distinct CDR3 sequences, about 9.9% of them singletons; the top ten hold roughly 18%. The source material was PBMCs, sampled on the day of the first yellow fever vaccination. All receptors derive from a man aged 18-30 years who received the YFV17D yellow fever vaccine. The CDR3 runs from the conserved cysteine through the conserved F or W. A D gene is named only where the DNA matches it firmly. Clone size is stated in some rows and not others, as once, few, many or a class when expanded.

DNA	CDR3	V	size	length	J	D
TGTGCCAGCAGCAGGACAGGGGATAGCAATCAGCCCCAGCATTTT	CASSRTGDSNQPQHF	TRBV7-8	many	15	TRBJ1-5	TRBD1
TGTGCCAGCAGCCTCTGGAAGGGGACAGCGAATGGCTACACCTTC	CASSLWKGTANGYTF	TRBV14	-	15	TRBJ1-2	TRBD1
TGTGCCAGCAGCTTAGGGGTGGCGGGGGGCCAAGAGACCCAGTACTTC	CASSLGVAGGQETQYF	TRBV7-6	-	16	TRBJ2-5	TRBD2
TGCAGCGTTGAAAAGTGGAGGCAGGGGGCAAACACCGGGGAGCTGTTTTTT	CSVEKWRQGANTGELFF	TRBV29-1	-	17	TRBJ2-2	TRBD1
TGTGCCAGCAGCTTATCGAGGCCGGGATTGGAGACTGAAGCTTTCTTT	CASSLSRPGLETEAFF	TRBV7-2	-	16	TRBJ1-1	-
TGTGCCACCAGTGACTCCCTATCCATCGCGCAAGAGACCCAGTACTTC	CATSDSLSIAQETQYF	TRBV24-1	-	16	TRBJ2-5	-
TGCGCCAGCAGCCAAGATGATCGCGGGTACGGCTACACCTTC	CASSQDDRGYGYTF	TRBV4-3	many	14	TRBJ1-2	-
TGTGCCACCAGTGGGACAGGGGCCCGCACAGATACGCAGTATTTT	CATSGTGARTDTQYF	TRBV24-1	few	15	TRBJ2-3	TRBD1
TGCGCCAGCAGCTTGTCAAGTTCTAATGAAAAACTGTTTTTT	CASSLSSSNEKLFF	TRBV5-1	-	14	TRBJ1-4	-
TGTGCCACCAGCAGCAGTGGGGAAGGCGCCTACAATGAGCAGTTCTTC	CATSSSGEGAYNEQFF	TRBV15	-	16	TRBJ2-1	-
TGTGCCAGCAGCTTCAGGGGAAGGGGGGTGAACACTGAAGCTTTCTTT	CASSFRGRGVNTEAFF	TRBV7-8	few	16	TRBJ1-1	-
TGCAGCGTTGACGGTAAGGAGCGCTCTGGAAACACCATATATTTT	CSVDGKERSGNTIYF	TRBV29-1	-	15	TRBJ1-3	-
TGCGCCAGCAGCTTGTCGACTAGCGGGGGTGAGACCCAGTACTTC	CASSLSTSGGETQYF	TRBV5-1	few	15	TRBJ2-5	TRBD2
TGTGCCAGCAGCAAGTCTCCGTTGCTGACGGACTACGAGCAGTACTTC	CASSKSPLLTDYEQYF	TRBV7-9	-	16	TRBJ2-7	-
TGCGCCAGCAGCTTACTAGCGGGGGGAGATACGCAGTATTTT	CASSLLAGGDTQYF	TRBV5-1	many	14	TRBJ2-3	TRBD2
TGTGCCACCAGTGAATACAGGGAAAGTACGCAGTATTTT	CATSEYRESTQYF	TRBV24-1	-	13	TRBJ2-3	-
TGTGCCAGCAGTATGTTCTTACAGGGCCGGGGAAAACTGTTTTTT	CASSMFLQGRGKLFF	TRBV27	-	15	TRBJ1-4	-
TGTGCCAGCCGGCACGAGGGACAGGGGAACACCGGGGAGCTGTTTTTT	CASRHEGQGNTGELFF	TRBV7-9	few	16	TRBJ2-2	TRBD1
TGCAGTGCTATTATGACAGGGGACCACGGCGCTGAAGCTTTCTTT	CSAIMTGDHGAEAFF	TRBV20-1	few	15	TRBJ1-1	TRBD1
TGCAGTGCTCCGGGACAGAACACCGGGGAGCTGTTTTTT	CSAPGQNTGELFF	TRBV20-1	-	13	TRBJ2-2	-
TGCAGCGTTGCACCATCTACGTACAATGAGCAGTTCTTC	CSVAPSTYNEQFF	TRBV29-1	few	13	TRBJ2-1	-
TGTGCCATCAGTGGAGACGGGGGGGCAGATACGCAGTATTTT	CAISGDGGADTQYF	TRBV10-3	many	14	TRBJ2-3	TRBD2
TGTGCCAGCAGCCCGAACACCGTTGAGCAGTTCTTC	CASSPNTVEQFF	TRBV12-3/TRBV12-4	many	12	TRBJ2-1	-
TGTGCCAACCGGGACAGGGTCGCTTTGTCCCTCACAGATACGCAGTATTTT	CANRDRVALSLTDTQYF	TRBV19	few	17	TRBJ2-3	TRBD1
TGTGCCAGCAGTTACTCGTACGACACCGGGACAGGTAGCGAGCAGTACTTC	CASSYSYDTGTGSEQYF	TRBV6-5	-	17	TRBJ2-7	TRBD1
TGCAGCGCCCTGATGGTGGGAGGATTAAGCACAGATACGCAGTATTTT	CSALMVGGLSTDTQYF	TRBV29-1	many	16	TRBJ2-3	-
TGTGCCAGCAGCAAAGAGCCTTGGTCTAGCGGGACCTACAATGAGCAGTTCTTC	CASSKEPWSSGTYNEQFF	TRBV7-8	-	18	TRBJ2-1	TRBD2
TGTGCCAGCAGCCCCTCTGTGAACGGCCCTGGGGAAAAACTGTTTTTT	CASSPSVNGPGEKLFF	TRBV7-2	few	16	TRBJ1-4	-
TGCAGTGCTAGAGACCCCACTCTCTTTTACTCGGGGGGACCGACAGATACGCAGTATTTT	CSARDPTLFYSGGPTDTQYF	TRBV20-1	-	20	TRBJ2-3	TRBD2
TGTGCCTGCGTACAGGGAATCAGGACAGATACGCAGTATTTT	CACVQGIRTDTQYF	TRBV30	-	14	TRBJ2-3	-
TGTGCCAGCAGTGAATCTAGCGGATACTACAATGAGCAGTTCTTC	CASSESSGYYNEQFF	TRBV25-1	-	15	TRBJ2-1	TRBD2
TGTGCCAGCAGCCCCCATAGTGGACCGTACCCTCCCTATGGCTACACCTTC	CASSPHSGPYPPYGYTF	TRBV9	many	17	TRBJ1-2	-
TGTGCCAGCAGCCAGACTCTACAGGGTTCATCATACGAGCAGTACTTC	CASSQTLQGSSYEQYF	TRBV4-2	few	16	TRBJ2-7	-
TGTGCCAGCAGTGACTTCGCTGAAGCTTTCTTT	CASSDFAEAFF	TRBV6-2/TRBV6-3	-	11	TRBJ1-1	-
TGCAGTGCTTGGACGGACTATGGCTACACCTTC	CSAWTDYGYTF	TRBV20-1	many	11	TRBJ1-2	-